This T cell receptor beta chain was captured in a study of early T cells in non-severe SARS-CoV-2 infection. Trimming removed 7 bases from V and 0 bases from J, with 10 bases in between. The CDR3 runs to 14 residues. From germline, CDR1 is MNHEY and CDR2 SMNVEV (reference sequence). TCRdb re-called the 5' RACE reads through MiXCR, storing one row per CDR3 protein. The data contain 98,000 or so distinct CDR3 sequences, around 10% of them singletons. The genes are TRBV27 and TRBJ1-3; the D is unclear. The receptor was derived from an adult who was a healthcare worker with PCR-confirmed SARS-CoV-2 infection or an uninfected control (not recorded which). Sequencing used whole blood. The CDR3 loop is CASTVRRSGNTIYF. Written as DNA, the CDR3 is TGTGCCAGCACCGTCCGTCGCTCTGGAAACACCATATATTTT.